This paragraph covers one TCR beta chain sequence. Antigen specificity is unknown. The sample comes from a study of cytomegalovirus exposure and HLA in healthy donors. In the PCR, 60 Vbeta and 13 Jbeta primers were used. Per the authors' pipeline: Later analysis identified tens of millions of unique TCR beta chains, about 10 million shared. Here immunoSEQ multiplex PCR was the method, and the copy in TCRdb shows in-frame clones only, minus some. V, J and clone size reflect that table, while D and trimming were determined from the DNA. Reported are 60,000 to 75,000 clones; the ten largest clones contain 3.5% to 4%. General study results and limits: According to an earlier analysis, most TCR beta V segments yielded productive rearrangements about 87% or about 30% of the time. Across donors, presence/absence analyses took sequencing depth to be roughly uniform. Trimming of TCR beta V- and J-genes showed a link, identified in a later analysis, to a missense DCLRE1C variant.

This sequence originates from a female donor in good health and CMV-seropositive. The sample was PBMCs.

CDR3 loop: CASSYESGGAYEQYF. The CDR3 bases are TGTGCCAGCAGTTACGAATCCGGGGGGGCCTACGAGCAGTACTTC. The chain joins TRBV6-6 to TRBJ2-7; 8 bases line up with TRBD2. Germline assignment: CDR1 MNHNY and CDR2 SVGAGI (reference sequence). After removal of 2 bases from V and 2 bases from J, the junction contained 5 bases not matched to a gene. The CDR3 runs to 15 residues.